The T cell receptor (beta chain) described here comes from a study of blood T cells in healthy people across ages. Study-level points and caveats: Because sorting was not performed, PBMCs prevented conclusive naive versus antigen-experienced comparison.

Germline CDR1 is SGDLS and CDR2 is YYNGEE. This CDR3 is built from 15 residues. Trimming took 3 bases from V and 0 from J, leaving 13 bases between them. The authors ran a second PCR of about 6 to 11 cycles using a sample-barcoded 5' primer and a J-beta primer mix. TCRdb redid the calling of the 5' RACE reads with MiXCR, one entry per CDR3 protein. The sample lists about 570,000 distinct CDR3 sequences; roughly a quarter were seen once. This clonotype was observed a handful of times. Its antigen is not identified. The V call is TRBV9, the J call TRBJ2-7; D is uncertain. Sequenced: blood. The TCR sequence derives from a woman between 70 and 85 years old in good health. The chain's CDR3 is CASSAHRAASYEQYF. CDR3 in DNA: TGTGCCAGCAGCGCCCACCGGGCGGCCTCCTACGAGCAGTACTTC. Variable domain in full (rest from reference TRBV9 and TRBJ2-7): DSGVTQTPKHLITATGQRVTLRCSPRSGDLSVYWYQQSLDQGLQFLIQYYNGEERAKGNILERFSAQQFPDLHSELNLSSLELGDSALYFCASSAHRAASYEQYFGPGTRLTVT.